Sequencing of this TCR beta chain was carried out in a study of T cells after yellow fever vaccination. At least ten counts were recorded for this clonotype. Antigen unknown. Study results and limitations: When the response was secondary, it was weaker but reached its peak faster, day 5 versus 15. Booster sampling recovered most clones from primary vaccination (roughly 97% CD4, around 88% CD8).

A 5'RACE template-switching step, the method used to make TCR cDNA, added a universal primer site and UMIs. TCRdb analysed the 5' RACE reads with MiXCR anew, one entry per CDR3 protein. The sample lists around 590,000 distinct CDR3 sequences, approximately 13% occurring once. The TCR originated in a man aged 25 to 40 who received the YFV17D yellow fever vaccine. The material was PBMCs, obtained on the day of the yellow fever booster vaccination.

The CDR3 sequence: CSARTSGEETQYF. The CDR3 DNA reads TGCAGTGCGAGGACTAGCGGGGAAGAGACCCAGTACTTC. This sequence joins TRBV20-1 and TRBJ2-5, with TRBD2 matching 12 bases. The CDR3 sequence is 13 residues long. Losses at the gene ends were 6 bases for V and 3 bases for J; bases not matched to a gene: 2. The germline CDR1 and CDR2 sequences are DFQATT and SNEGSKA (reference sequence).